The clone carrying this T cell receptor (beta chain) was detected a few times. Its target is unknown. The data were obtained in a study of cytomegalovirus exposure and HLA in healthy donors. Broader study findings: V segments that were indistinguishable, TRBV6-2 and TRBV6-3 among them, were omitted from analysis.

Germline V gives CDR1 MGHRA, CDR2 YSYEKL. This CDR3 is 14 amino acids long. Trimming left V 1 base short and J 8 bases short, with 14 bases between. Vbeta (60) and Jbeta (13) primers were used in the PCR. Generated by immunoSEQ multiplex PCR, the TCRdb table keeps only in-frame clones and is missing some. This repertoire shows around 230,000 clones, roughly 82% found once; its top ten account for roughly 6%. The chain couples TRBV4-1 to TRBJ1-2, with D unresolved. Sequenced: PBMCs. This receptor was identified in a man aged 35-49 years in good health and CMV-seropositive. The CDR3 sequence is CASSQVRGGNGYTF. Written as DNA, the CDR3 is TGCGCCAGCAGCCAAGTCCGTGGCGGGAACGGCTACACCTTC.